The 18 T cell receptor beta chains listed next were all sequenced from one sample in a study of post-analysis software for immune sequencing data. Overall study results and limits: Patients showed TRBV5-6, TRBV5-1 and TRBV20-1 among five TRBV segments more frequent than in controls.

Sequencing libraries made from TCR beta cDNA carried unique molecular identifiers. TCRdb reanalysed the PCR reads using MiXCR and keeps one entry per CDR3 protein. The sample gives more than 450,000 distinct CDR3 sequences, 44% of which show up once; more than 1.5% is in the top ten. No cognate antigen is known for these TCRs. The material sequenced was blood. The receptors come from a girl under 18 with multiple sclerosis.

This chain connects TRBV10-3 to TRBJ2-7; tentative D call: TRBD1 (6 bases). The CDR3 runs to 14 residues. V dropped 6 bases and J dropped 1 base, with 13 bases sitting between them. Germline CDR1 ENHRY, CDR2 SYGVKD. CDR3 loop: CAISPRGGSYEQYF. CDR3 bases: TGTGCCATCAGCCCACGAGGGGGATCCTACGAGCAGTACTTC.

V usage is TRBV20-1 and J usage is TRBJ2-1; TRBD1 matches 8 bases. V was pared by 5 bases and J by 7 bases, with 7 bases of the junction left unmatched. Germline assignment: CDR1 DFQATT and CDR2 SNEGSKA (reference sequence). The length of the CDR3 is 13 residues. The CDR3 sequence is CSASGQGKNEQFF. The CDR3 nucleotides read TGCAGTGCTTCCGGACAGGGTAAGAATGAGCAGTTCTTC.

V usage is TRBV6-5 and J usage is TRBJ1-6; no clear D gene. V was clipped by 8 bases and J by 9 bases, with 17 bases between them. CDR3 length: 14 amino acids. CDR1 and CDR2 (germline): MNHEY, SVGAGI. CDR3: CASRGEGMGSPLHF. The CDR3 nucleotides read TGTGCCAGCCGAGGAGAGGGAATGGGTTCACCCCTCCACTTT.

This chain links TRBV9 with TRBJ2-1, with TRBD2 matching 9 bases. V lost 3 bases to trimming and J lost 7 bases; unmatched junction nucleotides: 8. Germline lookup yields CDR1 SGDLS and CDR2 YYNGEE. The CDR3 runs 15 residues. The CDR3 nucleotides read TGTGCCAGCAGCGAGGGGGGGCTAGCGGGGAATGAGCAGTTCTTC. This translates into CASSEGGLAGNEQFF.

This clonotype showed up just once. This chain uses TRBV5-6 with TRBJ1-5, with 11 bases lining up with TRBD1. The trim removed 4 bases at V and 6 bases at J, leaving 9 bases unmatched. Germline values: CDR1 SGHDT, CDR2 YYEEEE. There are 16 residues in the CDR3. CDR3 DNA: TGTGCCAGCAGCCCACGGACAGGGGGCGAAGGTCAGCCCCAGCATTTT. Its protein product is CASSPRTGGEGQPQHF.

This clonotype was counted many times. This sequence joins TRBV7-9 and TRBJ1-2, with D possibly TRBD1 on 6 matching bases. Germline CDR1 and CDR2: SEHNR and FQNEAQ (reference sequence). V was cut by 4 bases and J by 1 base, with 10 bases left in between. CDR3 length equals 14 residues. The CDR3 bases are TGTGCCAGCAGCTCGTCAGGGGTTAACTATGGCTACACCTTC. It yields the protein CASSSSGVNYGYTF. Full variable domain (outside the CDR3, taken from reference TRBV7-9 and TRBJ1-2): DTGVSQNPRHKITKRGQNVTFRCDPISEHNRLYWYRQTLGQGPEFLTYFQNEAQLEKSRLLSDRFSAERPKGSFSTLEIQRTEQGDSAMYLCASSSSGVNYGYTFGSGTRLTVV.

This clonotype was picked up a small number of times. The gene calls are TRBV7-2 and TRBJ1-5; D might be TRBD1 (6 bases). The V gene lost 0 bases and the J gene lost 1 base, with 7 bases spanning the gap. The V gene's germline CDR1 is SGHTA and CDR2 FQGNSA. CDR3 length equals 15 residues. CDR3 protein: CASSLAQGSNQPQHF. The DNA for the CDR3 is TGTGCCAGCAGCTTAGCGCAGGGGAGCAATCAGCCCCAGCATTTT.

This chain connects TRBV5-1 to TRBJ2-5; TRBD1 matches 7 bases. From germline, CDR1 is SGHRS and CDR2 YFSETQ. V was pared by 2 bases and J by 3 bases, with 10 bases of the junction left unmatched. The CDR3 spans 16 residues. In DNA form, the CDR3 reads TGCGCCAGCAGCTTCCCTAGGGACAGCCGAGAAGAGACCCAGTACTTC. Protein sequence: CASSFPRDSREETQYF.

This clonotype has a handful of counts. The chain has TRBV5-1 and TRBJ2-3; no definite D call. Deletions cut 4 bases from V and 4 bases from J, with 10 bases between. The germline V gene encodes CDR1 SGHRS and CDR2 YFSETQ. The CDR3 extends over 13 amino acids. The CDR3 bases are TGCGCCAGCAGCCCTGCTACTGCAGATACGCAGTATTTT. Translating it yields CASSPATADTQYF.

CDR3 protein: CASLTGGFYNEQFF. The DNA for the CDR3 is TGTGCCAGCCTCACAGGGGGGTTCTACAATGAGCAGTTCTTC. This chain joins TRBV7-9 and TRBJ2-1; TRBD1 matches at 8 bases. CDR1 is SEHNR, CDR2 FQNEAQ, per germline (reference sequence). There are 14 residues in the CDR3. The trim removed 8 bases at V and 3 bases at J, leaving 6 bases unmatched.

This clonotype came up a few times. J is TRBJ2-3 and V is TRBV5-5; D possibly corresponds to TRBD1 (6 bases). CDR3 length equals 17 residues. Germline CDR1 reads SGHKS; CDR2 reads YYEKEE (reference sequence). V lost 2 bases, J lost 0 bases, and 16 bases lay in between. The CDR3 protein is CASSFSGTQPSTDTQYF. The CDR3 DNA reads TGTGCCAGCAGCTTCTCCGGGACACAGCCTAGCACAGATACGCAGTATTTT.

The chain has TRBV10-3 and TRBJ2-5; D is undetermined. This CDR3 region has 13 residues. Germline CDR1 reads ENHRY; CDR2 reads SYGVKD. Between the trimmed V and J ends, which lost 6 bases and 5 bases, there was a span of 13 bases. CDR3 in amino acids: CAISISHTETQYF. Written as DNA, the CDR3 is TGTGCCATCAGCATAAGTCATACCGAGACCCAGTACTTC.

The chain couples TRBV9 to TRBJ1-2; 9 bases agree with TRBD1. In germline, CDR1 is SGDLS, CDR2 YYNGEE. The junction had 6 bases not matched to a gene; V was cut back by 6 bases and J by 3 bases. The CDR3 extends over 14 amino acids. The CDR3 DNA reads TGTGCCAGCACCCGGACAGGGGCACACTATGGCTACACCTTC. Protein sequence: CASTRTGAHYGYTF.

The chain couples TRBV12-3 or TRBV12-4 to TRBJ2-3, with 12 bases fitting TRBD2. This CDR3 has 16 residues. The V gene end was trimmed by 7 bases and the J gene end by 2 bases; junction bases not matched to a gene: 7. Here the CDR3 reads CASNSWTSGVTDTQYF. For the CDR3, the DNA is TGTGCCAGCAATTCGTGGACTAGCGGGGTCACAGATACGCAGTATTTT.

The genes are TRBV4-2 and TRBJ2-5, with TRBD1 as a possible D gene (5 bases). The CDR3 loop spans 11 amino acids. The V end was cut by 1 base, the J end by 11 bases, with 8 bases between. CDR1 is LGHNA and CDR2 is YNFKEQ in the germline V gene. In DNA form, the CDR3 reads TGTGCCAGCAGCCAAGGGGGCAAGCAGTACTTC. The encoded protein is CASSQGGKQYF.

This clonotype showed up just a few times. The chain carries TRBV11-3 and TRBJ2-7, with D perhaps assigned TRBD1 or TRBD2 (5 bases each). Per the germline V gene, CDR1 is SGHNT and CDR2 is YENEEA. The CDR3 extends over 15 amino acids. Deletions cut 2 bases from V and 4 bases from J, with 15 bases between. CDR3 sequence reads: CASSLTGRGTYEQYF. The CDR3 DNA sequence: TGTGCCAGCAGCTTAACGGGGAGAGGGACGTACGAGCAGTACTTC.

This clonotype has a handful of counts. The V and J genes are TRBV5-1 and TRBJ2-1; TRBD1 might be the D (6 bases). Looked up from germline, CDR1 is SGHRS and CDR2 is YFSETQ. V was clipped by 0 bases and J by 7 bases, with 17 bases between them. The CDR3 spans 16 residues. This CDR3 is CASSLESRGRGNEQFF. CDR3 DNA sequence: TGCGCCAGCAGCTTGGAATCCAGGGGTAGGGGGAATGAGCAGTTCTTC.

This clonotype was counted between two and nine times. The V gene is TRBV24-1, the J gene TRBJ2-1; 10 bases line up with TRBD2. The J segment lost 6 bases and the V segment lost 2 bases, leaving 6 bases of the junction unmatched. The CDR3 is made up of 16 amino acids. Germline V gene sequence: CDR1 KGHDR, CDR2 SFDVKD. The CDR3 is CATSDSQTSGINEQFF. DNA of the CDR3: TGTGCCACCAGTGATTCCCAAACTAGCGGGATCAATGAGCAGTTCTTC.